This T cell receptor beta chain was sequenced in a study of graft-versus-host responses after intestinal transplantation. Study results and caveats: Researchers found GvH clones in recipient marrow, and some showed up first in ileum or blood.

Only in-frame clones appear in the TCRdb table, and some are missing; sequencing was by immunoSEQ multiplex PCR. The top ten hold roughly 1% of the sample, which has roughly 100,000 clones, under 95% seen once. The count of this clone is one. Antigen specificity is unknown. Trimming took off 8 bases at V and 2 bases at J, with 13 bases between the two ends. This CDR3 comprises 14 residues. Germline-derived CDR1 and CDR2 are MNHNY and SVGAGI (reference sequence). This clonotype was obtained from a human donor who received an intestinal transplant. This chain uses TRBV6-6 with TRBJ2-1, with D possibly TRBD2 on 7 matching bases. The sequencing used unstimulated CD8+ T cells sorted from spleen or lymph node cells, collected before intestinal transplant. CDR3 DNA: TGTGCCAGCGGGGGGGGCGGTACCTACAATGAGCAGTTCTTC. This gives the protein CASGGGGTYNEQFF.